The entry below gives a single T cell receptor beta chain sequence along with its context. The target antigen is unknown. The data originate from a study of OX40 agonist ivuxolimab in advanced cancers. Deletions cut 8 bases from V and 0 bases from J, with 13 bases between. Germline V gene data show CDR1 as SEHNR and CDR2 as FQNEAQ (reference sequence). The CDR3 is made up of 14 amino acids. The method was immunoSEQ multiplex PCR; TCRdb's version includes in-frame clones alone and lacks a portion of them. The sample includes roughly 56,000 clones, 86% of them seen just once. The study's findings and limits: Some nonresponders additionally presented with little normalized T-cell clonal expansion. At doses 0.1 to 3.0 mg/kg, CD4+ and CD8+ clones expanded. Those patients achieving a partial response at 0.1-3.0 mg/kg showed among the lowest clonal expansion.

Material: CD4+ or CD8+ T cells sorted from blood, obtained in a trial of the OX40 agonist ivuxolimab. This clonotype originated in an adult with an advanced solid tumor such as melanoma, head and neck, liver or kidney cancer. The V and J genes are TRBV7-9 and TRBJ1-1; no definite D call. The CDR3 is CASAPIGLNTEAFF. CDR3 nucleotides: TGTGCCAGCGCCCCCATAGGGTTGAACACTGAAGCTTTCTTT.